This T cell receptor (beta chain) derives from a study of CD8 T cells in Susac syndrome. cDNA came from roughly 0.5 to 1 ug RNA primed by random hexamers. TCRdb processed the immunoSEQ multiplex PCR reads anew with MiXCR; each CDR3 protein has one entry. This table has under 95,000 distinct CDR3 sequences, around 93% appearing once. This clonotype has a single count. The receptor was derived from a human donor with Susac syndrome. Source material: CD8+ T cells from PBMCs.

The CDR3 DNA reads as TGTGCCACCGGGGGGAATCAGCCCCAGCATTTT. Amino acid sequence: CATGGNQPQHF. V usage is TRBV19 and J usage is TRBJ1-5; tentatively, D is TRBD1 (5 bases). Germline V gene lookup returns CDR1 LNHDA and CDR2 SQIVND (reference sequence). The ends were cut back, 10 bases at V and 4 bases at J, with 8 bases in the middle. The CDR3 extends over 11 amino acids. The full variable domain, with the rest looked up from reference TRBV19 and TRBJ1-5, is DGGITQSPKYLFRKEGQNVTLSCEQNLNHDAMYWYRQDPGQGLRLIYYSQIVNDFQKGDIAEGYSVSREKKESFPLTVTSAQKNPTAFYLCATGGNQPQHFGDGTRLSIL.